This T cell receptor (beta chain) stems from a study of beta chain features in type 1 diabetes. The germline V gene encodes CDR1 SGHNT and CDR2 YYREEE (reference sequence). The CDR3 loop spans 13 amino acids. Trimming left V 5 bases short and J 0 bases short, with 8 bases between. Study-wide findings and caveats: For Type 1 diabetes patients, all four CD4+ subsets carried TCRB CDR3s that were moderately but significantly shorter. Insertions were fewer and deletions more numerous at VDJ junctions in type 1 diabetes patients.

This clone appeared many times. The antigen remains undetermined. The authors reverse transcribed all of the isolated RNA, so sequencing captured expressed TCRB transcripts. It was found that naive, central memory and regulatory T cell samples averaged about 3.5 million reads. The protocol was immunoSEQ multiplex PCR, while the TCRdb copy is restricted to in-frame clones and leaves out a portion. This table has some 270,000 clones, about 8% appearing once. Only one heparinised blood draw was taken per donor, and its volume averaged about 120 mL. The chain couples TRBV5-4 to TRBJ1-1; D is unresolved. The receptor comes from a woman younger than 30 in good health. Sequencing was done on a sample of central memory CD4+ T cells from blood. CDR3 amino acids: CASRVTVNTEAFF. The CDR3 coding sequence is TGTGCCAGCAGGGTGACGGTGAACACTGAAGCTTTCTTT.